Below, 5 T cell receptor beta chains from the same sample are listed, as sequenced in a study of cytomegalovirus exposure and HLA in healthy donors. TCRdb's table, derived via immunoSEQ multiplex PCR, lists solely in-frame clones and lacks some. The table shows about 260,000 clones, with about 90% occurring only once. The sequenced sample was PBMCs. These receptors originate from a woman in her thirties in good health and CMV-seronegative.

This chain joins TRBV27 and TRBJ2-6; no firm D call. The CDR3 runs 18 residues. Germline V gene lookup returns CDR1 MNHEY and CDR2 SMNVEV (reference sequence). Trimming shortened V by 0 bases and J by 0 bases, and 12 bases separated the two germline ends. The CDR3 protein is CASSLSNPTPSGANVLTF. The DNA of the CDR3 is TGTGCCAGCAGTTTATCCAATCCGACTCCCTCTGGGGCCAACGTCCTGACTTTC.

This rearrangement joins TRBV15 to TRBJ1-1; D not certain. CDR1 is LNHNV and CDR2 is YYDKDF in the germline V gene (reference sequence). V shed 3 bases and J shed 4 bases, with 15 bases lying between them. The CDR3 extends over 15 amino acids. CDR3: CATSSPTRKGTEAFF. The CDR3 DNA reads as TGTGCCACCAGCAGCCCCACCCGGAAAGGCACTGAAGCTTTCTTT.

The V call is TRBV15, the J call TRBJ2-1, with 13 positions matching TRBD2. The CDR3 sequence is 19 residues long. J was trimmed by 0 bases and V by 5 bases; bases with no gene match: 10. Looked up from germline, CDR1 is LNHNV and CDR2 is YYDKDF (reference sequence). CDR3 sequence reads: CATSSGLAGVESSYNEQFF. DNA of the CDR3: TGTGCCACCAGCTCAGGACTAGCGGGAGTCGAAAGCTCCTACAATGAGCAGTTCTTC.

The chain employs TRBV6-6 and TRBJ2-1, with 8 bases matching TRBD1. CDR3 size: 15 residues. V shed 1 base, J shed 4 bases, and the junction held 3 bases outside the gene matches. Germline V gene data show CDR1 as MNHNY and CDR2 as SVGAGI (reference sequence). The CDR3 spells CASSYYGTGYNEQFF. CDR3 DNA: TGTGCCAGCAGTTACTATGGGACAGGTTACAATGAGCAGTTCTTC.

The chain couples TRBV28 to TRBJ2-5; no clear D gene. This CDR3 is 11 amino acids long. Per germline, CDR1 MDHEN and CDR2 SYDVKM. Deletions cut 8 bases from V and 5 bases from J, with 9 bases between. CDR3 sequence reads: CASLLSETQYF. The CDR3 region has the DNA TGTGCCAGCCTTTTGTCGGAGACCCAGTACTTC. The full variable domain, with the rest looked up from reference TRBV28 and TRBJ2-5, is DVKVTQSSRYLVKRTGEKVFLECVQDMDHENMFWYRQDPGLGLRLIYFSYDVKMKEKGDIPEGYSVSREKKERFSLILESASTNQTSMYLCASLLSETQYFGPGTRLLVL.